This TCR beta chain was recovered during a study of regulatory T cells in long-lasting Graves disease. Regarding the study as a whole: TCR diversity was lower in persistent Graves' patients (versus newly diagnosed ones).

There are a few counts of this clonotype. Its antigen remains unknown. Arm-PCR of CDR3 regions and iRepertoire HTBI primers were used to build TCR beta libraries. TCRdb reanalysed the multiplex PCR reads using MiXCR and keeps one entry per CDR3 protein. The sample records about 460,000 distinct CDR3 sequences, approximately 14% being singletons. The time point is: newly diagnosed GD, antithyroid drugs for less than 3 months. With RNA extracted from PBMCs as input, the TCR library was made. The CDR3 has 14 amino acids. Between the trimmed V and J ends, which lost 3 bases and 6 bases, there was a span of 14 bases. These sequences were also reported in another study, on T cells in Graves' hyperthyroidism and ophthalmopathy.

J is TRBJ1-1 and V is TRBV12-3 or TRBV12-4, with D possibly TRBD1 on 5 matching bases. The receptor was derived from a woman aged 50 to 60 with Graves disease. Source: peripheral blood mononuclear cells (PBMCs), taken at new diagnosis, from a patient treated with antithyroid drugs. CDR3 loop: CASSFLGGEAEAFF. In nucleotides, the CDR3 is TGTGCCAGCAGTTTTTTGGGGGGGGAGGCTGAAGCTTTCTTT.